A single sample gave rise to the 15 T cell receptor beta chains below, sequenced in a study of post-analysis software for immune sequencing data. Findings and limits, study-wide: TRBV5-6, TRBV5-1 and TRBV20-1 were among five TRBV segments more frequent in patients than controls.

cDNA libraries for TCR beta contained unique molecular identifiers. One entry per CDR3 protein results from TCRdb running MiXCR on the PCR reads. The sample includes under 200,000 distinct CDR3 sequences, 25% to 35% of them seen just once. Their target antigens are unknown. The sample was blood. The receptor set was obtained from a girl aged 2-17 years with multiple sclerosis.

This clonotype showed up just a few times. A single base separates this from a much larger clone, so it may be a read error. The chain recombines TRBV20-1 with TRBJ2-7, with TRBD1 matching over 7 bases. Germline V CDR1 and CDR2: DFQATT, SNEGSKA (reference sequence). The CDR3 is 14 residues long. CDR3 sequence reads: CGALAVTGEHEQYF. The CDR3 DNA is TGCGGTGCTCTGGCGGTTACAGGGGAGCACGAGCAGTACTTC.

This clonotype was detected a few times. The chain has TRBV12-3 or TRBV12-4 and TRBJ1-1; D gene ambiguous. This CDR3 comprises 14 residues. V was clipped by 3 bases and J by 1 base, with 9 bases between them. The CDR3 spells CASSFGGPNTEAFF. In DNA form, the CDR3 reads TGTGCCAGCAGTTTCGGCGGACCGAACACTGAAGCTTTCTTT.

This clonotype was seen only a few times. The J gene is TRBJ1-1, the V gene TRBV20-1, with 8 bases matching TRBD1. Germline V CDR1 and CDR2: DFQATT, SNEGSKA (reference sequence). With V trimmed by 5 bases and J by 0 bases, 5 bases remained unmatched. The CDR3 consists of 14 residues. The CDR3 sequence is CSARRGHMNTEAFF. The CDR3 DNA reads TGCAGTGCTCGCAGGGGGCATATGAACACTGAAGCTTTCTTT.

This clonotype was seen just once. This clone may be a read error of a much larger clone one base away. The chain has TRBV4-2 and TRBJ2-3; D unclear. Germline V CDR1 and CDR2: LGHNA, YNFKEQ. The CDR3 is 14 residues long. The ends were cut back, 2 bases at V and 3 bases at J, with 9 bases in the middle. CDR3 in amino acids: CASSQTNGTDTQYF. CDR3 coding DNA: TGTGCCAGCAGCCAAACTAACGGTACAGATACGCAGTATTTT.

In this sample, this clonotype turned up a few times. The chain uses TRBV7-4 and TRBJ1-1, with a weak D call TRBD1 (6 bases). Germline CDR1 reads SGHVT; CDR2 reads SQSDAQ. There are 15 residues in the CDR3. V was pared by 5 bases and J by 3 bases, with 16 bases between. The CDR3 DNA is TGTGCCAGCAGCCCTCCCGTAGGGGGGGACACTGAAGCTTTCTTT. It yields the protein CASSPPVGGDTEAFF.

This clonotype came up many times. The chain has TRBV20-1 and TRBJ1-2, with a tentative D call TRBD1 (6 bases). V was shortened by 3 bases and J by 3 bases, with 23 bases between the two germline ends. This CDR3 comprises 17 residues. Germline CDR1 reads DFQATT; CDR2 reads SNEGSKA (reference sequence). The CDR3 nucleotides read TGCAGTGCTAGGGCCCGCCCGGGACAAGGGCCCGACTATGGCTACACCTTC. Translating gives CSARARPGQGPDYGYTF.

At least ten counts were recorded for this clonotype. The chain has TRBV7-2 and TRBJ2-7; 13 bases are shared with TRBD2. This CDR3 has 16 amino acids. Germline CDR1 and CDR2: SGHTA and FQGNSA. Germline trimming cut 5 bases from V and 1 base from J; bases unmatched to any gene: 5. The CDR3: CASSTSGRASSYEQYF. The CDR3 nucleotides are TGTGCCAGCAGCACTAGCGGGAGGGCCTCGTCCTACGAGCAGTACTTC.

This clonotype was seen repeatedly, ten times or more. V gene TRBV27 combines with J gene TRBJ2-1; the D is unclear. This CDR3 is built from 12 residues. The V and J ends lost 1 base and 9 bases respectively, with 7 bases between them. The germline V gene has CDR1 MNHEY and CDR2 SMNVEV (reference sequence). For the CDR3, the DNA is TGTGCCAGCAGTTTATACGGTGGTGAGCAGTTCTTC. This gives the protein CASSLYGGEQFF.

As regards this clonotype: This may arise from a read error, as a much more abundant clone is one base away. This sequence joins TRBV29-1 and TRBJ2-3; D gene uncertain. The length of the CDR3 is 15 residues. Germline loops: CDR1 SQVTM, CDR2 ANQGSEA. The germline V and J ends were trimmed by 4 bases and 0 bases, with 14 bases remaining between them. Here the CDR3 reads CSVGLSITSTDTQYF. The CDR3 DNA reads TGCAGCGTTGGGCTGTCCATCACTAGCACAGATACGCAGTATTTT.

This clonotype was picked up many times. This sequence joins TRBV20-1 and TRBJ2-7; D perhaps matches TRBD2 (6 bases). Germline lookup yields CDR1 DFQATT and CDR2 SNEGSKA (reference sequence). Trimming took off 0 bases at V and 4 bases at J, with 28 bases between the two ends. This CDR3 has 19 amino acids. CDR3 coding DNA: TGCAGTGCTAGAGATCTAGAGAAGGTAGCGGAAACACGGTGGTACGAGCAGTACTTC. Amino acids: CSARDLEKVAETRWYEQYF.

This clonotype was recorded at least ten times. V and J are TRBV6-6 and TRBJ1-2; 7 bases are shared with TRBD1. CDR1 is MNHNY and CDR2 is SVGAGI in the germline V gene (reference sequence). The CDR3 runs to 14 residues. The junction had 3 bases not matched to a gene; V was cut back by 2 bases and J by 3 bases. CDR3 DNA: TGTGCCAGCAGTTACGATCAGGGGGACTATGGCTACACCTTC. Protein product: CASSYDQGDYGYTF.

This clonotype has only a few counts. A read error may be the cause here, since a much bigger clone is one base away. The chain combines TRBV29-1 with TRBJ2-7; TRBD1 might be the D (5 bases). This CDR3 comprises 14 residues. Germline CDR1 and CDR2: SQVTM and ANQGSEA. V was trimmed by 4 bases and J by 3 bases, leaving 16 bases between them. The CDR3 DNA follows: TGCAGCGTTGGAGGTCAGGGAAGTCGCTACGAGCAGTACTTC. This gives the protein CSVGGQGSRYEQYF.

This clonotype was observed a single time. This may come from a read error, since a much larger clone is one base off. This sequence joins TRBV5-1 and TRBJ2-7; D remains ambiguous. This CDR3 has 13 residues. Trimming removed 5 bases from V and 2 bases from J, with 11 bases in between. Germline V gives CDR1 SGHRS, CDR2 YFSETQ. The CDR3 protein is CASRREAPYEQYF. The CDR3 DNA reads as TGCGCCAGCAGACGCGAGGCCCCCTACGAGCAGTACTTC.

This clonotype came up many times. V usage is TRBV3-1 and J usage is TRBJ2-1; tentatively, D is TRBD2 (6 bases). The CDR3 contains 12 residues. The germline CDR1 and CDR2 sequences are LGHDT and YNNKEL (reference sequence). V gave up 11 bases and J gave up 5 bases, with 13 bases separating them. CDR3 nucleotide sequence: TGTGCCGCCGGGGGTGGGAACAATGAGCAGTTCTTC. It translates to CAAGGGNNEQFF.

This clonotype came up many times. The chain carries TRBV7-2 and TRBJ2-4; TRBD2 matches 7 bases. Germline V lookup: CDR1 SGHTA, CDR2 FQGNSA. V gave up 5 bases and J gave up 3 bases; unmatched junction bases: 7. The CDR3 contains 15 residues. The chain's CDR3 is CASSRRLAGKNIQYF. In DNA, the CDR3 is TGTGCCAGCAGCCGACGACTAGCAGGCAAAAACATTCAGTACTTC.